The 10 T cell receptor beta chains below were found in one sample sequenced in a study of blood T cell repertoires in COVID-19. Only in-frame clones appear in the TCRdb table, and some are missing; sequencing was by immunoSEQ multiplex PCR. This sample carries about 380,000 clones, more than 70% of them seen once, and the ten largest clones take around 1.2%. Material: PBMCs or T cells enriched from blood (not recorded which). These receptors were taken from a woman between 18 and 29 years old who had recovered from COVID-19.

This chain uses TRBV23-1 with TRBJ2-7; D might be TRBD2 (5 bases). TRBV23-1 is recorded as an ORF, its role being uncertain. Trimming stripped 0 bases from V and 1 base from J, with 13 bases between. The CDR3 totals 16 residues. The CDR3 coding sequence is TGCGCCAGCAGTCAATCGAGGGTTAATGGATCCTACGAGCAGTACTTC. Residues: CASSQSRVNGSYEQYF.

The count of this clone is one. The chain links TRBV4-1 to TRBJ2-7; D is undetermined. This CDR3 has 15 residues. V lost 4 bases and J 3 bases, leaving 16 bases between the germline ends. From germline, CDR1 is MGHRA and CDR2 YSYEKL. CDR3 sequence reads: CASSPFLVSNYEQYF. The CDR3 region has the DNA TGCGCCAGCAGCCCCTTTCTAGTAAGTAACTACGAGCAGTACTTC.

The chain is built from TRBV7-8 and TRBJ1-2; D remains unclear. This CDR3 has 13 residues. The V and J ends lost 3 bases and 4 bases respectively, with 9 bases between them. From germline, CDR1 is SGHVS and CDR2 FQNEAQ. CDR3 sequence reads: CASSFPLSYGYTF. In nucleotides, the CDR3 is TGTGCCAGCAGCTTTCCGTTGTCCTATGGCTACACCTTC.

The table lists this clone with a few counts. V gene TRBV7-9 combines with J gene TRBJ1-2; 10 bases map to TRBD1. J was trimmed by 5 bases and V by 4 bases; bases with no gene match: 13. The CDR3 is 17 amino acids. Germline CDR1 is SEHNR and CDR2 is FQNEAQ (reference sequence). CDR3 bases: TGTGCCAGCAGCTCGACAGGGGGCGAAGCAGAGAGATATGGCTACACCTTC. Protein sequence: CASSSTGGEAERYGYTF.

CDR3 bases: TGTGCCAGCAGTTCCCAAGCTCCGGGGGTCTATGGCTACACCTTC. It is translated as CASSSQAPGVYGYTF. The chain is built from TRBV25-1 and TRBJ1-2; tentatively, D is TRBD1 (5 bases). Germline loops: CDR1 MGHDK, CDR2 SYGVNS. V lost 5 bases and J 4 bases, leaving 17 bases between the germline ends. This CDR3 comprises 15 residues.

The chain joins TRBV2 to TRBJ2-3, with a weak D call TRBD1 (6 bases). Germline loops: CDR1 SNHLY, CDR2 FYNNEI. V was shortened by 8 bases and J by 1 base, with 13 bases between the two germline ends. The CDR3 extends over 14 amino acids. CDR3 residues: CASYGTRGTDTQYF. In DNA, the CDR3 is TGTGCCAGCTACGGGACAAGGGGCACAGATACGCAGTATTTT.

V is TRBV5-4 and J is TRBJ1-4; the D gene is possibly TRBD1 (6 bases). Germline-derived CDR1 and CDR2 are SGHNT and YYREEE (reference sequence). V was clipped by 0 bases and J by 7 bases, with 13 bases between them. CDR3 length equals 15 residues. CDR3 in DNA: TGTGCCAGCAGCTTGGGCGACAGGCAACCTGAAAAACTGTTTTTT. It is translated as CASSLGDRQPEKLFF.

The rearrangement uses TRBV30 and TRBJ1-1, with TRBD1 as a possible D gene (6 bases). V lost 4 bases and J 3 bases, leaving 12 bases between the germline ends. CDR1 GTSNPN and CDR2 SVGIG come from the germline V gene (reference sequence). The length of the CDR3 is 13 residues. The CDR3 nucleotides are TGTGCCTGGACGACAGGCTTCGACACTGAAGCTTTCTTT. It is translated as CAWTTGFDTEAFF.

V and J are TRBV6-4 and TRBJ2-1, with no clear D. The CDR3 extends over 13 amino acids. V lost 6 bases and J 5 bases, leaving 11 bases between the germline ends. Germline CDR1 reads MRHNA; CDR2 reads SNTAGT. CDR3 protein: CASRSPNHNEQFF. The CDR3 DNA sequence: TGTGCCAGCAGGAGCCCCAACCACAATGAGCAGTTCTTC.

The V call is TRBV6-5, the J call TRBJ1-1, with 7 bases matching TRBD1. CDR1 is MNHEY, CDR2 SVGAGI, per germline. This CDR3 is built from 13 residues. Trimming cost V 10 bases and J 6 bases; bases outside gene matches: 11. The CDR3 bases are TGTGCCACCGAGACAGGGATCGGCGCTGAAGCTTTCTTT. Translated: CATETGIGAEAFF.